Detailed here is one T cell receptor (beta chain). Antigen specificity is unknown. The entry originates in a study of T cell repertoires in cytomegalovirus infection. Via MiXCR, TCRdb re-called the reads, giving one row per CDR3 protein. Of fewer than 350,000 distinct CDR3 sequences in the sample, more than 9% were seen once. Study conclusions and caveats: What dominated the ex vivo response were HLA-C-restricted CMV-specific TCR beta clonotypes.

Trimming pared 4 bases from V and 5 bases from J, leaving 11 bases between. This CDR3 comprises 12 residues. Germline CDR1 reads DFQATT; CDR2 reads SNEGSKA (reference sequence). This chain links TRBV20-1 with TRBJ2-5; TRBD2 is a possible D gene (5 bases). The origin of this receptor is a human donor in good health (CMV status not recorded). Some clones in this sample may be carry-over from other donors' samples. The sequenced sample was PBMCs. The CDR3: CSAMWRTETQYF. Here the CDR3 DNA reads TGCAGTGCTATGTGGAGGACGGAGACCCAGTACTTC.